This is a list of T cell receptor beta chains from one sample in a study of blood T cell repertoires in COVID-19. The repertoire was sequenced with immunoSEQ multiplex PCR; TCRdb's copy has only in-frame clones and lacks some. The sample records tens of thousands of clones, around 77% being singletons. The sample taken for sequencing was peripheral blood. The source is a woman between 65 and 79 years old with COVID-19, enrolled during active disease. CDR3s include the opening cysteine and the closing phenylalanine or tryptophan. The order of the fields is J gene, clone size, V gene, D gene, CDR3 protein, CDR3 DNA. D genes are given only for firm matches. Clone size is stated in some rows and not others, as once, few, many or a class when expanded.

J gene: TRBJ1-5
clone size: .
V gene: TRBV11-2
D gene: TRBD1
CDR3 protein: CASSLDRGHQPQHF
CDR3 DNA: TGTGCCAGCAGCCTTGACAGGGGGCACCAGCCCCAGCATTTT

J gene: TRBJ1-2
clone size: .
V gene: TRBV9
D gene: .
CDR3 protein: CASSGRGFGYTF
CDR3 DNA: TGTGCCAGCAGCGGAAGAGGGTTCGGCTACACCTTC

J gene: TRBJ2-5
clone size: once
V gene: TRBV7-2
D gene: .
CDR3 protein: CASSLSRQDSQYF
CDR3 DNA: TGTGCCAGCAGCTTAAGTCGACAGGACTCCCAGTACTTC

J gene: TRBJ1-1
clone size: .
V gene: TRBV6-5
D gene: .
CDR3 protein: CASSSEPPPEAFF
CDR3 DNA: TGTGCCAGCAGTTCTGAGCCGCCGCCTGAAGCTTTCTTT

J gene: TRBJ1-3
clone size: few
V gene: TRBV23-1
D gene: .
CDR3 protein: CASSQQPGPGGFGNTIYF
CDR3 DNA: TGCGCCAGCAGTCAACAGCCGGGCCCGGGGGGCTTTGGAAACACCATATATTTT

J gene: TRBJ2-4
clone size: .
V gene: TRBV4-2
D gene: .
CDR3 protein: CASSQDPRIQYF
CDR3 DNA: TGTGCCAGCAGCCAAGACCCTCGCATTCAGTACTTC

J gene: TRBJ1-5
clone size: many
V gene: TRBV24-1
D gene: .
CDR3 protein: CATSESSYTQPQHF
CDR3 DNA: TGTGCCACCAGTGAGTCTTCATACACTCAGCCCCAGCATTTT

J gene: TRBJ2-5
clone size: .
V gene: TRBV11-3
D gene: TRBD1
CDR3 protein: CASSLPGQGASETQYF
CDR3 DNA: TGTGCCAGCAGCCTTCCGGGACAGGGGGCTTCAGAGACCCAGTACTTC

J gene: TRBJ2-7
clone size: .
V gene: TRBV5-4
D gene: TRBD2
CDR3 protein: CASSSALAGSYEQYF
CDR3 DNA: TGTGCCAGCAGCTCCGCCTTAGCGGGATCCTACGAGCAGTACTTC

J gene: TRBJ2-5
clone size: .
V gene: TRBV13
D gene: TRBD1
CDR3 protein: CASSLHRGTGKETQYF
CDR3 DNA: TGTGCCAGCAGCCTCCACCGAGGGACAGGGAAAGAGACCCAGTACTTC

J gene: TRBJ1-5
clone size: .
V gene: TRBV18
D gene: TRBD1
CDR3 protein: CASSQGAVGQPQHF
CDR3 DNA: TGTGCCAGCTCACAGGGGGCTGTGGGTCAGCCCCAGCATTTT

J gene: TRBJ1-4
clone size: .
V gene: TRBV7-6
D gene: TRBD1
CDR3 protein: CASSLAGTGGHEKLFF
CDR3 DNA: TGTGCCAGCAGCTTAGCCGGTACAGGGGGACATGAAAAACTGTTTTTT

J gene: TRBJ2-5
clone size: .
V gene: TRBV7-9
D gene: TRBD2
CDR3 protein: CASRGLVETQYF
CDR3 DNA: TGTGCCAGCAGGGGACTAGTAGAGACCCAGTACTTC

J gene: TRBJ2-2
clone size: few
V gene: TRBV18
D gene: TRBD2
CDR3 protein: CASSVSGNTNTGELFF
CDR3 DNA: TGTGCCAGCTCAGTTAGCGGGAACACGAACACCGGGGAGCTGTTTTTT

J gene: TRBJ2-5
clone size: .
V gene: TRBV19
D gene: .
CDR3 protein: CASSRGTVYQETQYF
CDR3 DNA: TGTGCCAGTAGCCGCGGGACAGTGTACCAAGAGACCCAGTACTTC

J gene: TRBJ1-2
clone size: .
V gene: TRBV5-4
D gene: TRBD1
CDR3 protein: CASSLGGTGGYGYTF
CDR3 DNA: TGTGCCAGCAGCTTGGGGGGGACAGGGGGTTATGGCTACACCTTC

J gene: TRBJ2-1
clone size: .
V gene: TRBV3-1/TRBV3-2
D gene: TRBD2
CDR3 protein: CASSLLAGYYNEQFF
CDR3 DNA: TGTGCCAGCAGCTTACTAGCGGGATATTACAATGAGCAGTTCTTC

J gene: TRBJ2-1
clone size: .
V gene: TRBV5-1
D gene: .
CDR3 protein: CASSEVELSSYNEQFF
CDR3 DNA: TGCGCCAGCAGCGAAGTGGAGTTAAGCTCCTACAATGAGCAGTTCTTC

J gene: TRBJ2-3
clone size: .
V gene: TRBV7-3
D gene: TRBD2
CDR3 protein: CASSPGGGTDTQYF
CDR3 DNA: TGTGCCAGCAGCCCGGGGGGGGGCACAGATACGCAGTATTTT

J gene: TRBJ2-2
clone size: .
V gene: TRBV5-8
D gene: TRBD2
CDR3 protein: CASRGLANTGELFF
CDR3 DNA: TGTGCCAGCAGAGGACTAGCCAACACCGGGGAGCTGTTTTTT

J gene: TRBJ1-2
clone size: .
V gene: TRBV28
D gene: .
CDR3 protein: CASSLGGIKGYTF
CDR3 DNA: TGTGCCAGCAGTTTGGGGGGGATCAAGGGCTACACCTTC

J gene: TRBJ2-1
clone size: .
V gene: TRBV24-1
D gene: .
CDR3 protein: CATSDFSREQFF
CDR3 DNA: TGTGCCACCAGTGATTTCTCCCGGGAGCAGTTCTTC

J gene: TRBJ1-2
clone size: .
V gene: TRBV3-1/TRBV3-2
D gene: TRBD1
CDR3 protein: CASSHLPGQGGSYTF
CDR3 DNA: TGTGCCAGCAGCCATCTACCGGGACAGGGTGGAAGCTACACCTTC

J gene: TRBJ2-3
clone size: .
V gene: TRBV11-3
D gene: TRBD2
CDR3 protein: CASSLDLLAGGPDTQYF
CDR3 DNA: TGTGCCAGCAGCTTAGATCTACTAGCGGGAGGGCCAGATACGCAGTATTTT

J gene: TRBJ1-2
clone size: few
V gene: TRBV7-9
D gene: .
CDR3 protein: CASGREGSYGYTF
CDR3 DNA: TGTGCCAGCGGCAGGGAAGGGAGCTATGGCTACACCTTC

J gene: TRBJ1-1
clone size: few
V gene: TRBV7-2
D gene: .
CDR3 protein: CASSVTGPNTEAFF
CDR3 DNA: TGTGCCAGCAGCGTGACAGGCCCGAACACTGAAGCTTTCTTT

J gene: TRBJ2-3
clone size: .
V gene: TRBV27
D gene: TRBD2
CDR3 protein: CASSPLGGTDTQYF
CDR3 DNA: TGTGCCAGCAGTCCTCTGGGGGGGACAGATACGCAGTATTTT

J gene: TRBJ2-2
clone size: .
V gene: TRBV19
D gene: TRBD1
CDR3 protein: CASRDRGNTGELFF
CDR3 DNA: TGTGCCAGTAGGGACAGGGGGAACACCGGGGAGCTGTTTTTT

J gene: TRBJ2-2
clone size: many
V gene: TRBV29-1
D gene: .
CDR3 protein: CSVAGVVGTGELFF
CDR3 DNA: TGCAGCGTTGCGGGGGTGGTCGGCACCGGGGAGCTGTTTTTT

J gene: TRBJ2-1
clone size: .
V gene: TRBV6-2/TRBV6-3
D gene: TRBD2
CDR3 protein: CASSVGLAGADEQFF
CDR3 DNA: TGTGCCAGCAGTGTGGGACTAGCGGGAGCCGATGAGCAGTTCTTC

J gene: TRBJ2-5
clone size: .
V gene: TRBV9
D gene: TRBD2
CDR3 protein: CASSVGLAGGKETQYF
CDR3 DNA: TGTGCCAGCAGCGTAGGGCTAGCGGGGGGGAAAGAGACCCAGTACTTC

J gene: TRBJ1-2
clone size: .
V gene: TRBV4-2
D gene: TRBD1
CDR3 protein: CASSQDRTGYGYTF
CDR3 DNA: TGTGCCAGCAGCCAAGATCGGACAGGCTATGGCTACACCTTC

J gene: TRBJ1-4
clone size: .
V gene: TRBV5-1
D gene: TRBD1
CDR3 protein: CASSFGQAHLNEKLFF
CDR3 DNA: TGCGCCAGCAGCTTCGGACAGGCGCACCTTAATGAAAAACTGTTTTTT

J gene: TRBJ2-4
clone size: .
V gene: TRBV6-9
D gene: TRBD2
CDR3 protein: CASSYSMLERGPSVHF
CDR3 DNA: TGTGCCAGCAGTTATTCGATGTTGGAGCGGGGGCCCTCAGTACACTTC

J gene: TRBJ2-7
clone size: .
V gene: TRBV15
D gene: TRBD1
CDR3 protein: CATSLRTGVSYEQYF
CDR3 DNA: TGTGCCACCAGCTTACGGACAGGGGTCTCCTACGAGCAGTACTTC

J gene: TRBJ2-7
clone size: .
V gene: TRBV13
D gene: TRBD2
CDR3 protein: CASSSYTSGGAYEQYF
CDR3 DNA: TGTGCCAGCAGCTCCTACACTAGCGGGGGGGCCTACGAGCAGTACTTC

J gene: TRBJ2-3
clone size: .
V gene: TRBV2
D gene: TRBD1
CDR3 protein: CASVRDRGTDTQYF
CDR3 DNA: TGTGCCAGTGTCCGGGACAGGGGGACAGATACGCAGTATTTT

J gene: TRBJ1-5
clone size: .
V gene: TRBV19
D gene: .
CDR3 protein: CASNPGYSNQPQHF
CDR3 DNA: TGTGCCAGTAACCCAGGGTATAGCAATCAGCCCCAGCATTTT

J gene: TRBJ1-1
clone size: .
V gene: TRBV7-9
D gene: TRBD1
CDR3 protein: CASSLGTGRMNTEAFF
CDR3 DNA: TGTGCCAGCAGCCTCGGGACAGGCCGGATGAACACTGAAGCTTTCTTT

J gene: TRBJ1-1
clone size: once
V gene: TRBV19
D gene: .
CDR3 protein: CASSIVLSTEAFF
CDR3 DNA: TGTGCCAGTAGTATAGTCCTAAGCACTGAAGCTTTCTTT

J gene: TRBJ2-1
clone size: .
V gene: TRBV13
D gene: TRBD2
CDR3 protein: CASSLTLGLAGGNEQFF
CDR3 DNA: TGTGCCAGCAGCTTAACCCTCGGACTAGCGGGAGGCAATGAGCAGTTCTTC

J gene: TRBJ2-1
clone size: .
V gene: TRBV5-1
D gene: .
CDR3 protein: CASGNNEQFF
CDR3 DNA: TGCGCCAGCGGCAACAATGAGCAGTTCTTC

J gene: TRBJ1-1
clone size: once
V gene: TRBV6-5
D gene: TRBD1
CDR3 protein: CASSRTGGNTEAFF
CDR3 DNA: TGTGCCAGCAGCCGCACAGGGGGGAACACTGAAGCTTTCTTT

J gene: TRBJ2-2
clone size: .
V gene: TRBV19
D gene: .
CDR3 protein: CASSSAGTGELFF
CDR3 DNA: TGTGCCAGTAGTAGCGCGGGAACCGGGGAGCTGTTTTTT